The source of this TCR beta chain is a study of blood T cell repertoires in COVID-19. Overall study: PBMCs, B-cell-depleted T cells, or T cells provided the cDNA or gDNA that made up the material.

Profiled with immunoSEQ multiplex PCR; TCRdb holds only in-frame clones, not every one. The sample carries 300,000 to 400,000 clones, 87% recorded once. During active infection, Seattle patients enrolled and were then monitored through disease. Sequences were obtained from peripheral blood. The clonotype was recovered from a woman aged 45-59 years with COVID-19, enrolled during active disease.

As DNA, the CDR3 is TGTGCCAGCAGCTTAGACCCAGGGGATGAGACCCAGTACTTC. Translated: CASSLDPGDETQYF. The chain employs TRBV11-3 and TRBJ2-5, with D possibly TRBD1 on 6 matching bases. The germline V gene has CDR1 SGHNT and CDR2 YENEEA. V was cut by 0 bases and J by 5 bases, with 10 bases left in between. The CDR3 length is 14 residues.